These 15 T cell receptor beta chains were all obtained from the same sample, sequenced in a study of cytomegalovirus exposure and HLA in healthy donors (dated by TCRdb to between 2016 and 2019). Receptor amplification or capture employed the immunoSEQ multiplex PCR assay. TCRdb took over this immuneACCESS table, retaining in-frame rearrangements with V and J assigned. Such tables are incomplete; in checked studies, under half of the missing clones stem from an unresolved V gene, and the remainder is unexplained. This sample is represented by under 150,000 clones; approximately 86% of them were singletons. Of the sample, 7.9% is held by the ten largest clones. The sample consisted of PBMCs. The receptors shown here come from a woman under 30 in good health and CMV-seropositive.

CDR3 in amino acids: CSAGSGGGYTF. The CDR3 coding sequence is TGCAGTGCTGGATCAGGGGGCGGCTACACCTTC. The chain uses TRBV20-1 and TRBJ1-2, with TRBD1 matching 8 bases. Per germline, CDR1 DFQATT and CDR2 SNEGSKA (reference sequence). Losses at the gene ends were 5 bases for V and 8 bases for J; bases not matched to a gene: 4. This CDR3 has 11 residues.

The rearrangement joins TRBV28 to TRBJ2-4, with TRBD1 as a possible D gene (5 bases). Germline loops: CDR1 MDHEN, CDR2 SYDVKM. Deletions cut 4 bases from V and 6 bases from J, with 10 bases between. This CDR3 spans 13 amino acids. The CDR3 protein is CASSSQALNIQYF. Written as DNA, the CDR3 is TGTGCCAGCAGTTCACAGGCCCTAAACATTCAGTACTTC.

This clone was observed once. The CDR3, as DNA: TGTGCCAGCAGTAGTTGGGGGCGTGAGCAGTTCTTC. Translating it yields CASSSWGREQFF. The genes are TRBV27 and TRBJ2-1; D is possibly TRBD1 (6 bases). In germline, CDR1 is MNHEY, CDR2 SMNVEV (reference sequence). The CDR3 length is 12 residues. V dropped 5 bases and J dropped 9 bases, with 11 bases sitting between them.

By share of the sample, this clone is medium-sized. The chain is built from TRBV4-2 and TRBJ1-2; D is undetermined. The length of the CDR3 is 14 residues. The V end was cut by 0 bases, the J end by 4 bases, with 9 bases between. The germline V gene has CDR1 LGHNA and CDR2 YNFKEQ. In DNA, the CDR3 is TGTGCCAGCAGCCAAGAGGCGGAGTTCTATGGCTACACCTTC. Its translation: CASSQEAEFYGYTF.

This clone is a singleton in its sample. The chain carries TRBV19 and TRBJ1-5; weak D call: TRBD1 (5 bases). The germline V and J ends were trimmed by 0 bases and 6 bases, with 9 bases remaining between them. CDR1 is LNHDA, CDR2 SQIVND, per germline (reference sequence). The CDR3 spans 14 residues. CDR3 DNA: TGTGCCAGTAGTATAGATGGGGGGAGTCAGCCCCAGCATTTT. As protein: CASSIDGGSQPQHF. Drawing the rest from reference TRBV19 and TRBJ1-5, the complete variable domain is DGGITQSPKYLFRKEGQNVTLSCEQNLNHDAMYWYRQDPGQGLRLIYYSQIVNDFQKGDIAEGYSVSREKKESFPLTVTSAQKNPTAFYLCASSIDGGSQPQHFGDGTRLSIL.

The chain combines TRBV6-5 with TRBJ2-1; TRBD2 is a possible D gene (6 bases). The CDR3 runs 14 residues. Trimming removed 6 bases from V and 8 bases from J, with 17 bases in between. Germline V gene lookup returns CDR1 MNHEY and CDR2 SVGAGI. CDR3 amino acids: CASSPTGVGDEQFF. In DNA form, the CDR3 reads TGTGCCAGCAGCCCGACGGGGGTAGGGGATGAGCAGTTCTTC.

Here the CDR3 DNA reads TGTGCCAGCAGCTTTTCAGGGACAGGCTACACTGAAGCTTTCTTT. Protein product: CASSFSGTGYTEAFF. The chain couples TRBV5-4 to TRBJ1-1; the match to TRBD1 covers 8 bases. The CDR3 covers 15 residues. J was trimmed by 3 bases and V by 2 bases; bases with no gene match: 6. Looked up from germline, CDR1 is SGHNT and CDR2 is YYREEE (reference sequence). The whole variable domain, remainder taken from reference TRBV5-4 and TRBJ1-1, is ETGVTQSPTHLIKTRGQQVTLRCSSQSGHNTVSWYQQALGQGPQFIFQYYREEENGRGNFPPRFSGLQFPNYSSELNVNALELDDSALYLCASSFSGTGYTEAFFGQGTRLTVV.

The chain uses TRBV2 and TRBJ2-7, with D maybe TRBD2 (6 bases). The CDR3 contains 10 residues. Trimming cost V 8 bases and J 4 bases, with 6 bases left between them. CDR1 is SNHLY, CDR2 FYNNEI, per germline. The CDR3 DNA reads TGTGCCAGCGGACTATACGAGCAGTACTTC. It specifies CASGLYEQYF.

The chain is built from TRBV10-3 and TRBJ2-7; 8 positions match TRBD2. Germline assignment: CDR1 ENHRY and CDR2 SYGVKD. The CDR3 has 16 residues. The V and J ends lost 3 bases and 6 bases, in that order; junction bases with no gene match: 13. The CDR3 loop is CAISERDPGGPGEQYF. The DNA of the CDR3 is TGTGCCATCAGTGAACGGGACCCGGGAGGGCCCGGCGAGCAGTACTTC.

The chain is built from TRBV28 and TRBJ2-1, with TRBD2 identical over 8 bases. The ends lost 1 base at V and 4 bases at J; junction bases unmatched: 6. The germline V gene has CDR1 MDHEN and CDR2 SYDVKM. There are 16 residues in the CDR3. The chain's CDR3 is CASSLFQRGGYNEQFF. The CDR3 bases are TGTGCCAGCAGTTTATTCCAACGGGGGGGGTACAATGAGCAGTTCTTC.

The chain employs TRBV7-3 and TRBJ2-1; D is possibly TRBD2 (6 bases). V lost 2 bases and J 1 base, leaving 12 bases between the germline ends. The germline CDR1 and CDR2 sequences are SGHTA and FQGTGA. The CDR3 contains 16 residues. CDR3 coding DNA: TGTGCCAGCAGCTTAGGTACCGGGAGTTCCTACAATGAGCAGTTCTTC. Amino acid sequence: CASSLGTGSSYNEQFF.

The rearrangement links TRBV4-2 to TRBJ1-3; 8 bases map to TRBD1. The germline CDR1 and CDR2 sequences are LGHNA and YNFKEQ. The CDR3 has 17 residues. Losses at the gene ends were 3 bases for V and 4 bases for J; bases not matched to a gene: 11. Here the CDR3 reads CASSQYLSGGGGNTIYF. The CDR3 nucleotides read TGTGCCAGCAGCCAGTACCTTTCAGGGGGCGGCGGAAACACCATATATTTT.

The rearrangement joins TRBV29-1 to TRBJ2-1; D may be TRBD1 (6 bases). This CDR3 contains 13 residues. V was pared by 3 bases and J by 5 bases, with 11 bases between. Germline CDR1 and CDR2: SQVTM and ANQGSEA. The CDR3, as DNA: TGCAGCGTTGATGGACAGATAAACAATGAGCAGTTCTTC. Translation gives CSVDGQINNEQFF.

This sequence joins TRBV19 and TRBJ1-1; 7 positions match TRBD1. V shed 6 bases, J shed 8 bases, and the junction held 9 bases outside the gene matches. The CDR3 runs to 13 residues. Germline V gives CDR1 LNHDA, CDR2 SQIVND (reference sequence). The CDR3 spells CASSAGQTFEAFF. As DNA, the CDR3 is TGTGCCAGTAGCGCGGGACAGACATTCGAAGCTTTCTTT.

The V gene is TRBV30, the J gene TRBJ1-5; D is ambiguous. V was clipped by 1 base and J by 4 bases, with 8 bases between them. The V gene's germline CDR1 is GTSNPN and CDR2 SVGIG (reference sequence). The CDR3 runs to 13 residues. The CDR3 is CAWSERRNQPQHF. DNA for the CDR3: TGTGCCTGGAGTGAACGCAGGAATCAGCCCCAGCATTTT.